This entry lists 20 T cell receptor beta chains sequenced from one sample in a study of cytomegalovirus exposure and HLA in healthy donors. Use of 60 Vbeta and 13 Jbeta primers characterized the PCR. The table came from immunoSEQ multiplex PCR; TCRdb's copy has only in-frame clones and leaves some out. The sample lists approximately 170,000 clones, around 77% seen once, with around 3% in the top ten. Sequencing was performed on PBMCs. The receptors were gathered from a female donor in good health and CMV-seronegative.

The table lists this clone with a few counts. At one of its ends the junction is not consistent with the germline gene, which may arise from a read error. The rearrangement links TRBV7-7 to TRBJ1-1; D unclear. The CDR3 spans 13 residues. Germline-derived CDR1 and CDR2 are SSHAT and FNYEAQ (reference sequence). The CDR3 nucleotides read TGTGCTAGCAGCCCCCGCGAGAACACTGAAGCTTTCTTT. This encodes CASSPRENTEAFF.

This clone was observed a handful of times. The junction shows a germline mismatch at one end, possibly a read error. This sequence joins TRBV7-7 and TRBJ1-1; 11 positions match TRBD1. The CDR3 covers 15 residues. CDR1 and CDR2 from the germline V gene are SSHAT and FNYEAQ (reference sequence). The DNA for the CDR3 is TGTGCTAGCAGCCCAGGGACAGGGGGGAACACTGAAGCTTTCTTT. Protein: CASSPGTGGNTEAFF.

The chain combines TRBV30 with TRBJ1-3; D is uncertain. Germline V lookup: CDR1 GTSNPN, CDR2 SVGIG (reference sequence). Trimming took off 4 bases at V and 0 bases at J, with 10 bases between the two ends. This CDR3 contains 14 residues. The CDR3 DNA reads as TGTGCCTGGACCGAGGGTTTCTCTGGAAACACCATATATTTT. Residues: CAWTEGFSGNTIYF.

J is TRBJ1-1 and V is TRBV18; D possibly corresponds to TRBD1 (6 bases). CDR3 size: 15 residues. Trimming left V 3 bases short and J 1 base short, with 12 bases between. Germline CDR1 is KGHSH and CDR2 is LQKENI. The CDR3 DNA reads as TGTGCCAGCTCACCTAACAGGGCGGGGAACACTGAAGCTTTCTTT. Residues: CASSPNRAGNTEAFF. Full variable domain (missing parts from reference TRBV18 and TRBJ1-1): NAGVMQNPRHLVRRRGQEARLRCSPMKGHSHVYWYRQLPEEGLKFMVYLQKENIIDESGMPKERFSAEFPKEGPSILRIQQVVRGDSAAYFCASSPNRAGNTEAFFGQGTRLTVV.

The V and J genes are TRBV4-3 and TRBJ1-2; D gene unclear. V shed 0 bases and J shed 4 bases, with 18 bases lying between them. CDR1 is LGHNA, CDR2 YSLEER, per germline. The CDR3 consists of 17 residues. DNA of the CDR3: TGCGCCAGCAGCCAAGATCTCGTCTTGGGCGCCTCCTATGGCTACACCTTC. Encoded protein: CASSQDLVLGASYGYTF.

The chain links TRBV9 to TRBJ1-1; 8 bases are shared with TRBD1. The CDR3 is 15 amino acids. Germline loops: CDR1 SGDLS, CDR2 YYNGEE. The trim removed 3 bases at V and 4 bases at J, leaving 8 bases unmatched. The CDR3 DNA reads as TGTGCCAGCAGCGAGGACAGGGTTTATACCACTGAAGCTTTCTTT. It encodes CASSEDRVYTTEAFF. The full variable domain, in which reference TRBV9 and TRBJ1-1 provide the parts outside the CDR3, is DSGVTQTPKHLITATGQRVTLRCSPRSGDLSVYWYQQSLDQGLQFLIQYYNGEERAKGNILERFSAQQFPDLHSELNLSSLELGDSALYFCASSEDRVYTTEAFFGQGTRLTVV.

CDR3 in amino acids: CASSQDRTSSYNEQFF. The CDR3 DNA reads TGCGCCAGCAGCCAAGACAGGACAAGCTCCTACAATGAGCAGTTCTTC. J is TRBJ2-1 and V is TRBV4-1; possible D gene TRBD1, 5 bases. The CDR3 length is 16 residues. The V end lost 0 bases, the J end lost 0 bases, and 9 bases lay between the germline ends. Germline values: CDR1 MGHRA, CDR2 YSYEKL.

This clone was picked up a small number of times. The genes are TRBV5-4 and TRBJ2-7; possible D gene TRBD2, 5 bases. From germline, CDR1 is SGHNT and CDR2 YYREEE (reference sequence). V was clipped by 4 bases and J by 1 base, with 9 bases between them. The CDR3 extends over 13 amino acids. The CDR3 sequence: CASSPEVSYEQYF. The CDR3 nucleotides read TGTGCCAGCAGCCCGGAGGTTTCCTACGAGCAGTACTTC.

J is TRBJ2-1 and V is TRBV7-2; a weak D match, TRBD2 (5 bases). The CDR3 runs to 15 residues. Germline CDR1 reads SGHTA; CDR2 reads FQGNSA. Trimming removed 3 bases at V and 7 bases at J, with 16 bases between. In DNA, the CDR3 is TGTGCCAGCAGCTTCCTTGTGGGAGCGGAAAATGAGCAGTTCTTC. It is translated as CASSFLVGAENEQFF.

The genes are TRBV5-4 and TRBJ2-2; D unresolved. Germline CDR1 reads SGHNT; CDR2 reads YYREEE (reference sequence). The CDR3 loop spans 14 amino acids. V was trimmed by 7 bases and J by 0 bases, leaving 10 bases between them. The CDR3: CASDDTSNTGELFF. DNA for the CDR3: TGTGCCAGCGACGACACCTCGAACACCGGGGAGCTGTTTTTT.

The V and J genes are TRBV7-2 and TRBJ2-7, with 7 bases fitting TRBD2. CDR1 and CDR2 (germline): SGHTA, FQGNSA. There are 14 residues in the CDR3. The V gene end was trimmed by 0 bases and the J gene end by 12 bases; junction bases not matched to a gene: 11. The CDR3 region has the DNA TGTGCCAGCAGCTTAGCGGGGTCGGGGGGACTCTGGTACTTC. It encodes CASSLAGSGGLWYF.

This clone was counted a single time. This chain uses TRBV15 with TRBJ1-4; 7 bases fit TRBD1. This CDR3 has 16 amino acids. In germline, CDR1 is LNHNV, CDR2 YYDKDF (reference sequence). The ends lost 0 bases at V and 5 bases at J; junction bases unmatched: 6. The CDR3 here is CATSRDPPGGNEKLFF. The CDR3 DNA reads as TGTGCCACCAGCAGAGATCCCCCAGGGGGGAATGAAAAACTGTTTTTT.

This chain joins TRBV5-1 and TRBJ2-3, with 11 bases lining up with TRBD1. Germline values: CDR1 SGHRS, CDR2 YFSETQ. The J segment lost 4 bases and the V segment lost 9 bases, leaving 7 bases of the junction unmatched. This CDR3 has 14 residues. The CDR3 here is CATGQGAVADTQYF. For the CDR3, the DNA is TGCGCCACAGGACAGGGGGCAGTAGCAGATACGCAGTATTTT.

This chain joins TRBV7-2 and TRBJ2-1; D is perhaps TRBD1 (5 bases). Deletions cut 4 bases from V and 7 bases from J, with 26 bases between. The germline gives CDR1 SGHTA, CDR2 FQGNSA. The CDR3 covers 18 residues. CDR3 residues: CASSSDGRGRVGMNEQFF. As DNA, the CDR3 is TGTGCCAGCAGCTCCGATGGAAGGGGCAGGGTCGGTATGAATGAGCAGTTCTTC.

This rearrangement joins TRBV30 to TRBJ2-2; 9 nucleotides line up with TRBD2. Per germline, CDR1 GTSNPN and CDR2 SVGIG (reference sequence). This CDR3 comprises 13 residues. Unmatched junction bases numbered 10, after V lost 8 bases and J lost 9 bases. In DNA form, the CDR3 reads TGTGCCCTAGCGGGGCTCCAGGGCCGGGAGCTGTTTTTT. This codes for CALAGLQGRELFF.

J is TRBJ2-3 and V is TRBV28; 7 nucleotides line up with TRBD1. This CDR3 is built from 15 residues. Germline lookup yields CDR1 MDHEN and CDR2 SYDVKM. V dropped 6 bases and J dropped 3; count of bases not matched to a gene: 9. The CDR3 spells CASSPNRGGTDTQYF. The DNA of the CDR3 is TGTGCCAGCAGCCCCAACAGGGGTGGGACAGATACGCAGTATTTT. Using reference TRBV28 and TRBJ2-3 for the parts outside the CDR3, the full variable domain is DVKVTQSSRYLVKRTGEKVFLECVQDMDHENMFWYRQDPGLGLRLIYFSYDVKMKEKGDIPEGYSVSREKKERFSLILESASTNQTSMYLCASSPNRGGTDTQYFGPGTRLTVL.

For this clone: Germline is not matched at one junction end, which may reflect a read error. The gene calls are TRBV15 and TRBJ2-7; D unresolved. Germline V gene lookup returns CDR1 LNHNV and CDR2 YYDKDF (reference sequence). This CDR3 spans 14 amino acids. In DNA, the CDR3 is TGTGCCACCAGCCGAGACCCCCGAGCTCCCGAGCAGTACTTC. It yields the protein CATSRDPRAPEQYF.

The chain recombines TRBV7-2 with TRBJ1-2; 10 bases fit TRBD1. The CDR3 totals 18 residues. The V gene's germline CDR1 is SGHTA and CDR2 FQGNSA. V gave up 5 bases and J gave up 0 bases; unmatched junction bases: 12. The CDR3 sequence is CASSNSRTGGYANYGYTF. CDR3 DNA: TGTGCCAGCAGCAACTCCCGGACAGGGGGTTACGCTAACTATGGCTACACCTTC.

This chain connects TRBV6-1 to TRBJ1-1; the match to TRBD1 covers 8 bases. Unmatched junction bases numbered 10, after V lost 4 bases and J lost 0 bases. The CDR3 has 17 amino acids. Germline CDR1 reads MNHNS; CDR2 reads SASEGT. The CDR3 sequence: CASSVPGQAFMNTEAFF. The CDR3 DNA sequence: TGTGCCAGCAGTGTACCGGGACAGGCGTTCATGAACACTGAAGCTTTCTTT.

The chain carries TRBV19 and TRBJ1-1, with D unresolved. Germline V lookup: CDR1 LNHDA, CDR2 SQIVND (reference sequence). CDR3 length: 13 residues. Trimming took off 6 bases at V and 6 bases at J, with 14 bases between the two ends. The CDR3 DNA follows: TGTGCCAGTAGATACGGGGTCGGCTCTGAAGCTTTCTTT. It translates to CASRYGVGSEAFF.